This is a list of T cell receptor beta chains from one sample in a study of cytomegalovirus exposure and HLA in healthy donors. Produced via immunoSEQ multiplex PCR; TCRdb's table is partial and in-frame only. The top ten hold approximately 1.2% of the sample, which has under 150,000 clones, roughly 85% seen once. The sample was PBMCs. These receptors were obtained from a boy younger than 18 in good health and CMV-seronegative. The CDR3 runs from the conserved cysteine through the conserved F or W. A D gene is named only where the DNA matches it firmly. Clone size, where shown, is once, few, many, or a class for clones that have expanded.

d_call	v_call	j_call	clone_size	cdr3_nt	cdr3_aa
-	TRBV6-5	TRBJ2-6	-	TGTGCCAGCAGTTACTCCCAGGGTTCTGGGGCCAACGTCCTGACTTTC	CASSYSQGSGANVLTF
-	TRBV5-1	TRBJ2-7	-	TGCGCCAGCAGCTTATCAAAGAACAGTTACGAGCAGTACTTC	CASSLSKNSYEQYF
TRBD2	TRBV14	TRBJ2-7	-	TGTGCCAGCAGCTATAGCGGGAGATTGTACGAGCAGTACTTC	CASSYSGRLYEQYF
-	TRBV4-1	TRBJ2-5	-	TGCGCCAGCAGCCGCGGGGAGAGGGAGACCCAGTACTTC	CASSRGERETQYF
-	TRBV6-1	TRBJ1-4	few	TGTGCCAGCAGTGAAGTCGAGGGAGGTAATGAAAAACTGTTTTTT	CASSEVEGGNEKLFF
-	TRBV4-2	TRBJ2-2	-	TGTGCCAGCAGCCCCAATGGGCGGGGCTCGGGCACCGGGGAGCTGTTTTTT	CASSPNGRGSGTGELFF
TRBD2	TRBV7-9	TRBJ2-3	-	TGTGCCAGCAGCTTCGGGTCTAGCGGGGGAGATACGCAGTATTTT	CASSFGSSGGDTQYF
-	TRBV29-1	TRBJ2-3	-	TGCAGCGTTGAGGAGGCAAGGGGCACAGATACGCAGTATTTT	CSVEEARGTDTQYF
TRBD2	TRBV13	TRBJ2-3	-	TGTGCCAGCAGCCTGGATGGGTGGGAGGGTAGCACAGATACGCAGTATTTT	CASSLDGWEGSTDTQYF
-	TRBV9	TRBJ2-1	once	TGTGCCAGCAGCGTAGGTGGGAGTAGGGATGAGCAGTTCTTC	CASSVGGSRDEQFF